The 28 T cell receptor beta chains presented below share a single source sample, sequenced in a study of blood T cell repertoires in COVID-19. The assay was immunoSEQ multiplex PCR, and TCRdb's table has in-frame clones only and misses some. There are roughly 250,000 clones in the sample; around 82% occur only once, and 4.5% to 6% lies in the top ten. Sequencing used peripheral blood. All receptors derive from a woman of 80 years or more with active or convalescent COVID-19.

The J gene is TRBJ2-5, the V gene TRBV6-5; TRBD1 matches at 10 bases. J was trimmed by 6 bases and V by 8 bases; bases with no gene match: 9. Germline V lookup: CDR1 MNHEY, CDR2 SVGAGI. CDR3 length: 14 amino acids. CDR3 DNA: TGTGCCAGCGCCCGGGACAGGGGTGGTCAGACCCAGTACTTC. Protein: CASARDRGGQTQYF.

This chain links TRBV18 with TRBJ1-1, with TRBD1 as a possible D gene (5 bases). Deletions cut 3 bases from V and 1 base from J, with 15 bases between. CDR1 is KGHSH, CDR2 LQKENI, per germline. CDR3 size: 16 residues. This chain's CDR3 is CASSPQGGRKNTEAFF. CDR3 sequence (DNA): TGTGCCAGCTCACCCCAGGGCGGACGGAAGAACACTGAAGCTTTCTTT.

This clone was seen a few times. J is TRBJ1-4 and V is TRBV5-1; D is possibly TRBD1 (5 bases). The CDR3 is 14 residues long. From germline, CDR1 is SGHRS and CDR2 YFSETQ. V was shortened by 4 bases and J by 4 bases, with 11 bases between the two germline ends. CDR3 sequence reads: CASSPQGGNEKLFF. The CDR3, as DNA: TGCGCCAGCAGCCCTCAGGGTGGTAATGAAAAACTGTTTTTT.

This clone was seen a few times. This sequence joins TRBV6-5 and TRBJ1-2; D is possibly TRBD1 (6 bases). Germline-derived CDR1 and CDR2 are MNHEY and SVGAGI. The germline V and J ends were trimmed by 7 bases and 0 bases, with 12 bases remaining between them. The CDR3 covers 14 residues. DNA for the CDR3: TGTGCCAGCAAAAAGGGGGGGACTAACTATGGCTACACCTTC. As protein: CASKKGGTNYGYTF.

J is TRBJ1-1 and V is TRBV2, with D maybe TRBD1 (6 bases). The CDR3 runs 13 residues. Trimming left V 4 bases short and J 7 bases short, with 13 bases between. Germline loops: CDR1 SNHLY, CDR2 FYNNEI. The CDR3 DNA follows: TGTGCCAGCAGTGTTAGACAGGCTATTGAAGCTTTCTTT. Translating it yields CASSVRQAIEAFF.

The V call is TRBV7-2, the J call TRBJ2-5; weak D call: TRBD2 (6 bases). V was cut by 1 base and J by 5 bases, with 14 bases left in between. The CDR3 is 15 amino acids. The germline V gene encodes CDR1 SGHTA and CDR2 FQGNSA. The CDR3 is CASSLGTARGETQYF. The CDR3, as DNA: TGTGCCAGCAGCTTAGGAACAGCCCGGGGGGAGACCCAGTACTTC.

V and J are TRBV5-4 and TRBJ2-3; a possible D gene is TRBD2 (6 bases). V lost 0 bases and J 0 bases, leaving 8 bases between the germline ends. The CDR3 runs 15 residues. CDR1 SGHNT and CDR2 YYREEE come from the germline V gene (reference sequence). The CDR3 DNA follows: TGTGCCAGCAGCTTGGTAGGAGGGAGCACAGATACGCAGTATTTT. Its protein product is CASSLVGGSTDTQYF.

A note on this clone: Additional DNA sequences in this sample encode the identical CDR3. The V and J genes are TRBV18 and TRBJ1-5, with a weak D call TRBD1 (6 bases). CDR1 is KGHSH, CDR2 LQKENI, per germline. This CDR3 comprises 13 residues. V gave up 3 bases and J gave up 4 bases, with 7 bases separating them. Here the CDR3 DNA reads TGTGCCAGCTCACCGGACAGTAATCAGCCCCAGCATTTT. Residues: CASSPDSNQPQHF.

V and J are TRBV2 and TRBJ2-6, with D hard to call. The CDR3 is 18 amino acids. V lost 6 bases and J 0 bases, leaving 18 bases between the germline ends. Germline V gene sequence: CDR1 SNHLY, CDR2 FYNNEI. CDR3: CASRSWSFEVSGANVLTF. DNA of the CDR3: TGTGCCAGCAGGTCGTGGAGCTTCGAAGTCTCTGGGGCCAACGTCCTGACTTTC.

The chain links TRBV30 to TRBJ2-4, with D perhaps TRBD1 (6 bases). Germline CDR1 GTSNPN, CDR2 SVGIG (reference sequence). The CDR3 has 12 residues. DNA for the CDR3: TGTGCTACGTCAGATGGGGGCGCCATTCAGTACTTC. This encodes CATSDGGAIQYF.

The chain employs TRBV24-1 and TRBJ1-5; tentative D call: TRBD1 (6 bases). V was cut by 5 bases and J by 5 bases, with 12 bases left in between. The CDR3 contains 14 residues. The germline V gene has CDR1 KGHDR and CDR2 SFDVKD. The CDR3 spells CATSGTDSYQPQHF. The CDR3 region has the DNA TGTGCCACCAGTGGGACAGATTCCTATCAGCCCCAGCATTTT.

The chain employs TRBV5-1 and TRBJ2-7; a possible D gene is TRBD1 (6 bases). The germline V gene encodes CDR1 SGHRS and CDR2 YFSETQ. The CDR3 consists of 15 residues. V was pared by 0 bases and J by 1 base, with 11 bases between. The CDR3 nucleotides are TGCGCCAGCAGCTTGGCCGGGGACACATCCTACGAGCAGTACTTC. This translates into CASSLAGDTSYEQYF.

The chain is built from TRBV2 and TRBJ1-4; tentatively, D is TRBD1 (5 bases). V was shortened by 1 base and J by 8 bases, with 11 bases between the two germline ends. CDR3 length: 14 amino acids. CDR1 and CDR2 from the germline V gene are SNHLY and FYNNEI. CDR3 region: CASSEGRAGEKLFF. CDR3 DNA sequence: TGTGCCAGCAGTGAAGGCAGGGCCGGAGAAAAACTGTTTTTT. Based on the CDR3 plus reference TRBV2 and TRBJ1-4, the full variable domain is EPEVTQTPSHQVTQMGQEVILRCVPISNHLYFYWYRQILGQKVEFLVSFYNNEISEKSEIFDDQFSVERPDGSNFTLKIRSTKLEDSAMYFCASSEGRAGEKLFFGSGTQLSVL.

This clone was seen a few times. The rearrangement joins TRBV19 to TRBJ1-4; D not resolved. The CDR3 is made up of 13 amino acids. The V gene lost 5 bases and the J gene lost 8 bases, with 12 bases spanning the gap. Germline values: CDR1 LNHDA, CDR2 SQIVND (reference sequence). The CDR3 reads CASSAALGEKLFF. The CDR3 nucleotides are TGTGCCAGTAGTGCGGCCCTCGGGGAAAAACTGTTTTTT.

The genes are TRBV14 and TRBJ1-2, with TRBD1 as a possible D gene (6 bases). The ends were cut back, 2 bases at V and 6 bases at J, with 22 bases in the middle. Germline CDR1 SGHDN, CDR2 FVKESK. The CDR3 covers 17 residues. The CDR3 coding sequence is TGTGCCAGCAGCCAACAATTTTCAGGGGTCCGCGGAAATGGCTACACCTTC. Residues: CASSQQFSGVRGNGYTF.

The V gene is TRBV28, the J gene TRBJ1-6, with 8 bases lining up with TRBD1. The germline V gene has CDR1 MDHEN and CDR2 SYDVKM. Trimming at V came to 2 bases and at J to 7 bases, leaving 7 bases not matched to a gene. The length of the CDR3 is 16 residues. The CDR3 protein is CASSLGTGLGNSPLHF. The CDR3 coding sequence is TGTGCCAGCAGTTTAGGGACAGGCCTGGGAAATTCACCCCTCCACTTT. Full variable domain (remainder filled in from reference TRBV28 and TRBJ1-6): DVKVTQSSRYLVKRTGEKVFLECVQDMDHENMFWYRQDPGLGLRLIYFSYDVKMKEKGDIPEGYSVSREKKERFSLILESASTNQTSMYLCASSLGTGLGNSPLHFGNGTRLTVT.

The chain couples TRBV12-3 or TRBV12-4 to TRBJ2-7; D ambiguous. There are 13 residues in the CDR3. With 5 bases removed from V and 6 bases from J, the gap between germline ends came to 14 bases. In DNA form, the CDR3 reads TGTGCCAGCAGTGAGGCAGCCCCCCTCGAGCAGTACTTC. Its translation: CASSEAAPLEQYF.

The rearrangement links TRBV20-1 to TRBJ2-7; TRBD2 might be the D (6 bases). Germline CDR1 reads DFQATT; CDR2 reads SNEGSKA (reference sequence). Trimming pared 3 bases from V and 0 bases from J, leaving 12 bases between. This CDR3 contains 14 residues. CDR3 DNA: TGCAGTGCTAGTGCCAGCGGGCACTCCTACGAGCAGTACTTC. It codes for CSASASGHSYEQYF.

The V call is TRBV6-5, the J call TRBJ2-1, with TRBD2 identical over 14 bases. The CDR3 runs to 16 residues. Trimming took 2 bases from V and 9 from J; bases not matched to a gene: 6. Germline CDR1 is MNHEY and CDR2 is SVGAGI. CDR3 sequence reads: CASSYNGLAGGSEQFF. CDR3 nucleotide sequence: TGTGCCAGCAGTTACAACGGACTAGCGGGAGGAAGTGAGCAGTTCTTC.

The chain combines TRBV5-1 with TRBJ2-7, with TRBD2 as a possible D gene (6 bases). The CDR3 sequence is 15 residues long. V shed 0 bases and J shed 6 bases, with 16 bases lying between them. Germline-derived CDR1 and CDR2 are SGHRS and YFSETQ. This chain's CDR3 is CASSLAWGGTSEQYF. The CDR3 DNA reads as TGCGCCAGCAGCTTGGCCTGGGGAGGAACGAGCGAGCAGTACTTC.

The chain links TRBV23-1 to TRBJ2-2; 7 bases agree with TRBD1. TRBV23-1 is filed as an ORF, its function uncertain. Germline trimming cut 1 base from V and 6 bases from J; bases unmatched to any gene: 20. This CDR3 is built from 20 residues. This chain's CDR3 is CASSQYPHVTGKVASGELFF. The CDR3 region has the DNA TGCGCCAGCAGTCAATACCCCCACGTGACAGGGAAGGTCGCTTCCGGGGAGCTGTTTTTT.

The V call is TRBV7-9, the J call TRBJ2-2; the match to TRBD1 covers 9 bases. The V gene end was trimmed by 5 bases and the J gene end by 5 bases; junction bases not matched to a gene: 9. Germline assignment: CDR1 SEHNR and CDR2 FQNEAQ (reference sequence). There are 16 residues in the CDR3. As DNA, the CDR3 is TGTGCCAGCAGCCTTACATCGGGACAGGGAACCGGGGAGCTGTTTTTT. Protein: CASSLTSGQGTGELFF.

The gene calls are TRBV7-9 and TRBJ1-6; the D is unclear. This CDR3 contains 16 residues. V gave up 3 bases and J gave up 7 bases, with 16 bases separating them. Germline V gene data show CDR1 as SEHNR and CDR2 as FQNEAQ (reference sequence). The CDR3 DNA follows: TGTGCCAGCAGCTTCTCGGCGGGGTTTGGAAATTCACCCCTCCACTTT. It translates to CASSFSAGFGNSPLHF.

The rearrangement joins TRBV11-2 to TRBJ2-5, with D tentatively TRBD2 (5 bases). The CDR3 has 17 residues. Trimming cost V 2 bases and J 4 bases, with 20 bases left between them. CDR1 and CDR2 from the germline V gene are SGHAT and FQNNGV. CDR3 region: CASSLNRLASLIETQYF. In DNA form, the CDR3 reads TGTGCCAGCAGCTTAAACCGGCTAGCCAGCTTGATAGAGACCCAGTACTTC.

This chain uses TRBV25-1 with TRBJ2-2; 9 nucleotides line up with TRBD2. With 4 bases clipped from V and 5 bases from J, the junction kept 5 bases outside the gene matches. The CDR3 has 15 amino acids. Germline V gene sequence: CDR1 MGHDK, CDR2 SYGVNS. DNA for the CDR3: TGTGCCAGCAGTGTGTCTAGCGGGAATACCGGGGAGCTGTTTTTT. The encoded protein is CASSVSSGNTGELFF.

This clone has only one observation. The genes are TRBV11-3 and TRBJ1-1; 7 nucleotides align to TRBD1. Germline-derived CDR1 and CDR2 are SGHNT and YENEEA. J lost 7 bases, V lost 5 bases, and 7 bases had no gene match. This CDR3 spans 13 amino acids. CDR3 region: CASSAEGASEAFF. The CDR3 coding sequence is TGTGCCAGCAGCGCAGAGGGGGCGAGTGAAGCTTTCTTT.

The gene calls are TRBV19 and TRBJ2-5; 7 bases align to TRBD1. Germline CDR1 LNHDA, CDR2 SQIVND (reference sequence). V gave up 5 bases and J gave up 3 bases; unmatched junction bases: 6. This CDR3 spans 14 amino acids. CDR3 DNA sequence: TGTGCCAGTAGTGGCTCGGACAGGAAAGAGACCCAGTACTTC. It translates to CASSGSDRKETQYF.

The chain carries TRBV24-1 and TRBJ2-5; 7 nucleotides line up with TRBD1. V shed 0 bases and J 2 bases; nucleotides not matched to a gene: 11. In germline, CDR1 is KGHDR, CDR2 SFDVKD. This CDR3 region has 18 residues. CDR3 residues: CATSDLQRRDSQQETQYF. CDR3 bases: TGTGCCACCAGTGATTTGCAGAGAAGGGACAGTCAACAAGAGACCCAGTACTTC.